This is a list of T cell receptor beta chains from one sample in a study of spatial heterogeneity in lung cancer. TCRdb re-derived calls from the 5' RACE reads in MiXCR, one entry per CDR3 protein. The sample shows some 21,000 distinct CDR3 sequences, under 4% of them seen only once. The specimen was PBMCs, collected at surgery. The receptors shown here come from a female donor with early-stage non-small cell lung cancer. Both conserved end residues are part of each CDR3. Each record gives: CDR3 DNA, CDR3 protein, clone size, D gene, J gene, CDR3 length, V gene. The D gene is left open where the match is weak. The size entry is marked missing in some rows and otherwise reads once, few, many or a size class.

TGTGCCAGCAGCCAACCCTTTGCGGGAGGGCACAATGAGCAGTTCTTC CASSQPFAGGHNEQFF . TRBD2 TRBJ2-1 16 TRBV16
TGTGCCAGCAGCTTAGGGCTCATGACTAGAGCCTTCCAAGAGACCCAGTACTTC CASSLGLMTRAFQETQYF many . TRBJ2-5 18 TRBV7-8
TGTGCCATCAGTGAGTCGGGCCGGGAGGCCTTGTACGGCCAAGAGACCCAGTACTTC CAISESGREALYGQETQYF many TRBD2 TRBJ2-5 19 TRBV10-3
TGCAGTGCTCGCAGGGTTCTCCAAGAGACCCAGTACTTC CSARRVLQETQYF many . TRBJ2-5 13 TRBV20-1
TGTGCCAGCAGTTTAAAGGATAGCAATCAGCCCCAGCATTTT CASSLKDSNQPQHF many . TRBJ1-5 14 TRBV27
TGCAGCGTGCTGAAACCGGGACTTAAAAATGAGCAGTTCTTC CSVLKPGLKNEQFF many . TRBJ2-1 14 TRBV29-1
TGTGCCAGCAGCGTAACAGGGGCATTTGGGGAAAAACTGTTTTTT CASSVTGAFGEKLFF many TRBD1 TRBJ1-4 15 TRBV7-9
TGTGCCAGCAGTTTATCGGGGGGTGGCAATCAGCCCCAGCATTTT CASSLSGGGNQPQHF many . TRBJ1-5 15 TRBV28
TGCGCCAGCAGTCGGGACCGCACAGATACGCAGTATTTT CASSRDRTDTQYF many . TRBJ2-3 13 TRBV10-1
TGTGCCAGCAGCTTTGGGTACTTGGACACTGAAGCTTTCTTT CASSFGYLDTEAFF many . TRBJ1-1 14 TRBV7-2
TGTGCCAGCAGCCCCTCAGCGGGAGCCTACAATGAGCAGTTCTTC CASSPSAGAYNEQFF many TRBD2 TRBJ2-1 15 TRBV7-3
TGTGCCAGCAGCTTAATCTTGAACGCTGAAGCTTTCTTT CASSLILNAEAFF few . TRBJ1-1 13 TRBV7-3
TGTGCCAGCAGCAAACACCAAAACCCAGTCTACGAGCAGTACTTC CASSKHQNPVYEQYF many . TRBJ2-7 15 TRBV21-1
TGCGCCAGCAGCCAAGATAAGCAGAGCTCCTACAATGAGCAGTTCTTC CASSQDKQSSYNEQFF many . TRBJ2-1 16 TRBV4-1
TGTGCCAGCAGTGAACGTAGCCACTCCTACGAGCAGTACTTC CASSERSHSYEQYF few . TRBJ2-7 14 TRBV6-1
TGTGCCAGCAGGACACCCGGGACGGCGAACACTGAAGCTTTCTTT CASRTPGTANTEAFF many . TRBJ1-1 15 TRBV9
TGCGCCAGCAGTCGTACGGACAATGAGCAGTTCTTC CASSRTDNEQFF many . TRBJ2-1 12 TRBV5-1
TGTGCCAGCAGTGAATCGAGCGGGAGGGCCGTTTACGAGCAGTACTTC CASSESSGRAVYEQYF many TRBD2 TRBJ2-7 16 TRBV25-1
TGCAGTGCTCGGACAGGGGATGATCAGCCCCAGCATTTT CSARTGDDQPQHF many TRBD1 TRBJ1-5 13 TRBV20-1
TGTGCCAGCAGCTTCCAAGCGGGGGAACTCACCGGGGAGCTGTTTTTT CASSFQAGELTGELFF many TRBD2 TRBJ2-2 16 TRBV11-2
TGTGCCAGCAGCTCGGAGACGGCTAGCACAGATACGCAGTATTTT CASSSETASTDTQYF many . TRBJ2-3 15 TRBV3-1
TGCAGTGCCCTGGACCGGGACCCCGAGCAGTACTTC CSALDRDPEQYF . . TRBJ2-7 12 TRBV20-1
TGTGCCAGCAGCCAAGAAGGATGGTTACCCACCCGTTACACAGATACGCAGTATTTT CASSQEGWLPTRYTDTQYF few . TRBJ2-3 19 TRBV14
TGTGCCAGCACCCTAGCGCTCACAGATACGCAGTATTTT CASTLALTDTQYF . . TRBJ2-3 13 TRBV6-2/TRBV6-3
TGTGCCAGCACCCCTTGGGGGAGTCCCACAGATACGCAGTATTTT CASTPWGSPTDTQYF many . TRBJ2-3 15 TRBV9
TGCAGTGCTATCCGTGGGGGCTCCTATAATTCACCCCTCCACTTT CSAIRGGSYNSPLHF many . TRBJ1-6 15 TRBV20-1
TGCAGTGCTACTCGTAGCGGGAGACTCTACAATGAGCAGTTCTTC CSATRSGRLYNEQFF many TRBD2 TRBJ2-1 15 TRBV20-1
TGTGCCAGCAGTGGGGATCAGCCCCAGCATTTT CASSGDQPQHF . . TRBJ1-5 11 TRBV2
TGTGCCAGCAGCCTCGCGGGTTTAGCGGGCCAATCCTACAATGAGCAGTTCTTC CASSLAGLAGQSYNEQFF many TRBD2 TRBJ2-1 18 TRBV2
TGTGCCAGCAGTGAAGCCGGACAGCTCCGAAACACTGAAGCTTTCTTT CASSEAGQLRNTEAFF few . TRBJ1-1 16 TRBV6-1
TGCAGTGCAAGGACGCCAGCCTACGAGCAGTACTTC CSARTPAYEQYF many . TRBJ2-7 12 TRBV20-1
TGCGCCAGCAGCATGGGGGCCGGGACAGATACGCAGTATTTT CASSMGAGTDTQYF many . TRBJ2-3 14 TRBV4-1
TGTGCCAGCAGCTTAAGTCCAGGGAGGGGCACTGAAGCTTTCTTT CASSLSPGRGTEAFF few . TRBJ1-1 15 TRBV7-3
TGTGCCAGCAGCATTAGCGAGGGTGAGCAGTTCTTC CASSISEGEQFF many . TRBJ2-1 12 TRBV7-9
TGTGCCAGCAAAGGGACCAACATGGGGGGCTACACCTTC CASKGTNMGGYTF many . TRBJ1-2 13 TRBV2
TGTGCCAGCACCAGACTAGCGGGAGCCGGGGAGCTGTTTTTT CASTRLAGAGELFF many TRBD2 TRBJ2-2 14 TRBV12-3/TRBV12-4
TGTGCCAGTAGTTACCTAGCGGGAGACGGCAATGAGCAGTTCTTC CASSYLAGDGNEQFF many TRBD2 TRBJ2-1 15 TRBV19
TGCAGTGCTAGATCAACAGCGGGCCACTACGAGCAGTACTTC CSARSTAGHYEQYF many . TRBJ2-7 14 TRBV20-1
TGTGCCAGTAGTAGAACAGTGAACACTGAAGCTTTCTTT CASSRTVNTEAFF many . TRBJ1-1 13 TRBV19
TGTGCCAGCAGCCCGAGAGAGCGGGAGGTGTACAATGAGCAGTTCTTC CASSPREREVYNEQFF . TRBD2 TRBJ2-1 16 TRBV7-9
TGTGCCAGCAGCGGCGATACCTGGACTAGCGGTGATGCAGATACGCAGTATTTT CASSGDTWTSGDADTQYF many TRBD2 TRBJ2-3 18 TRBV3-1
TGTGCCAGCAGTGACAGGGTCCACGAGCAGTACTTC CASSDRVHEQYF few TRBD1 TRBJ2-7 12 TRBV6-5
TGTGCCACCGGTCCTAACCCCGACAATGAGCAGTTCTTC CATGPNPDNEQFF many . TRBJ2-1 13 TRBV10-3
TGTGCCAGCAGCTTAAATGGGTTTTCACCCCTCCACTTT CASSLNGFSPLHF few . TRBJ1-6 13 TRBV11-3
TGCGCCAGCAGAGAAGGCCCCACAGATATGCAGTATTTT CASREGPTDMQYF . . TRBJ2-3 13 TRBV10-2
TGTGCCAGCAGCTTAAGGTGGACGGCAGGGCCGGTGAACGTCCAAGAGACCCAGTACTTC CASSLRWTAGPVNVQETQYF many . TRBJ2-5 20 TRBV7-2
TGCAGTGCTAGAGATTATCGGCTAGCGGGAGTGGGGTTTACCCAGTACTTC CSARDYRLAGVGFTQYF few TRBD2 TRBJ2-5 17 TRBV20-1
TGCAGCGTTGACCCGACCGGAGGGGAGACCCAGTACTTC CSVDPTGGETQYF many . TRBJ2-5 13 TRBV29-1
TGTGCCATCAGTGAGTCCTTCGGGGCAGATACGCAGTATTTT CAISESFGADTQYF many . TRBJ2-3 14 TRBV10-3
TGTGCCAGCTCACCTTCGCTAGCCTACGAGCAGTACTTC CASSPSLAYEQYF . . TRBJ2-7 13 TRBV18
TGTGCCAGTAGTATCCATCGGGAGGTGTTCTTC CASSIHREVFF many TRBD2 TRBJ2-1 11 TRBV19
TGTGCCAGCAGCCCCCTATCTGGGGCCAACGTCCTGACTTTC CASSPLSGANVLTF many . TRBJ2-6 14 TRBV11-2
TGTGCCAGCAGCCAATCAAACGGGGTAGCGGGAGTGGATACGCAGTATTTT CASSQSNGVAGVDTQYF many TRBD2 TRBJ2-3 17 TRBV3-1
TGTGCCAGCAGCTTAAGAACAGGGCCAATCTACGAGCAGTACTTC CASSLRTGPIYEQYF . . TRBJ2-7 15 TRBV7-9